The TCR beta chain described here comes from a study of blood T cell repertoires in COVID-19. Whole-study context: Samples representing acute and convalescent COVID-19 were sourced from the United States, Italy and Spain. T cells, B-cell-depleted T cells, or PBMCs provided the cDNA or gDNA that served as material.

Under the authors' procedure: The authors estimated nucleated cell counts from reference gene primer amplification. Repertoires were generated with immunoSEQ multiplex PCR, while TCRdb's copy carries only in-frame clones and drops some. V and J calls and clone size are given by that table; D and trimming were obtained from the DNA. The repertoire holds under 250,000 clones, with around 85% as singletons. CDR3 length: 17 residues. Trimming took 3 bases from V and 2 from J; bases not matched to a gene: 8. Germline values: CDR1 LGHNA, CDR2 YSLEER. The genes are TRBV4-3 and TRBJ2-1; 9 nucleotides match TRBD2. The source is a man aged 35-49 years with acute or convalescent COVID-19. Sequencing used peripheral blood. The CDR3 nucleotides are TGCGCCAGCAGCCAGGGCCTTAGCGGGAGTACCTACAATGAGCAGTTCTTC. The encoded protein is CASSQGLSGSTYNEQFF.